This T cell receptor (beta chain) was sequenced in a study of T cells in Graves' hyperthyroidism and ophthalmopathy. Trimming cost V 2 bases and J 1 base; bases outside gene matches: 6. CDR1 is MNHEY, CDR2 SVGEGT, per germline. This CDR3 comprises 18 residues. About this clonotype itself: The antigen is not known.

Amplified regions were TCR beta CDR3 sequences from RNA transcripts. Using the HTBI primer set, a first-round RT-PCR was run on the TCR CDR3. A single record per CDR3 protein comes from TCRdb applying MiXCR to the multiplex PCR reads. This table holds some 760,000 distinct CDR3 sequences, about 15% found once. The study's findings and limits: Stable hyperthyroidism was told apart from ophthalmopathy by a model built on 13 V-J features.

Hyperthyroidism had been newly diagnosed in patients aged 18 to 65, and its duration was under 2 months. This receptor was taken from a woman aged 18-29 years with Graves' hyperthyroidism. Material: blood. The chain carries TRBV6-2 or TRBV6-3 and TRBJ2-6; TRBD1 agrees at 9 bases. CDR3 region: CASSYPGTGISGANVLTF. For the CDR3, the DNA is TGTGCCAGCAGTTACCCCGGGACAGGGATTTCTGGGGCCAACGTCCTGACTTTC.